The sequence of this T cell receptor (beta chain) was determined in a study of shared T cell receptors in the human thymus. Generated by immunoSEQ multiplex PCR, the TCRdb table keeps only in-frame clones and is missing some. This sample has about 660,000 clones, with approximately 87% found just once. CDR1 and CDR2 (germline): LGHNA, YSLEER. The CDR3 extends over 13 amino acids. Trimming left V 0 bases short and J 3 bases short, with 4 bases between. The data also belong to a second study, concerning human thymus T cells.

This clonotype was obtained from a boy under three years old with a congenital heart defect. The specimen was thymocytes. The gene calls are TRBV4-3 and TRBJ2-3; D remains ambiguous. In nucleotides, the CDR3 is TGCGCCAGCAGCCAAGATCATACAGATACGCAGTATTTT. Translation: CASSQDHTDTQYF.